Each of the 20 T cell receptor beta chains below was sequenced from the same sample in a study of response to subunit inactivated influenza vaccine. In TCRdb, the RT-PCR reads were re-called with MiXCR into one record per CDR3 protein. The table lists about 800,000 distinct CDR3 sequences, 21% of them singletons. The sample in question was PBMCs from blood, obtained 4 to 6 days after vaccination. The receptors stem from a man between 50 and 59 years old who received an inactivated influenza vaccine.

CDR3 loop: CASSPGPSVSGNTIYF. The CDR3 DNA reads as TGTGCCAGCAGCCCGGGGCCGTCAGTCTCTGGAAACACCATATATTTT. The V call is TRBV4-2, the J call TRBJ1-3, with a tentative D call TRBD1 (5 bases). The CDR3 extends over 16 amino acids. V gave up 4 bases and J gave up 0 bases, with 13 bases separating them. Germline lookup yields CDR1 LGHNA and CDR2 YNFKEQ.

The chain carries TRBV20-1 and TRBJ2-7, with D perhaps being TRBD1 or TRBD2 (5 bases each). Trimming pared 6 bases from V and 12 bases from J, leaving 9 bases between. The CDR3 consists of 8 residues. The germline V gene has CDR1 DFQATT and CDR2 SNEGSKA (reference sequence). In DNA, the CDR3 is TGCAGTGCCGGGGCGGTGTACTTC. Translating gives CSAGAVYF.

This clonotype has a handful of counts. The J gene is TRBJ2-2, the V gene TRBV5-1; 14 bases fit TRBD2. V lost 0 bases to trimming and J lost 10 bases; unmatched junction nucleotides: 5. The germline CDR1 and CDR2 sequences are SGHRS and YFSETQ. This CDR3 is 16 amino acids long. CDR3 in DNA: TGCGCCAGCAGCTTGGATGGGGGACTAGCGGGAGAGGAGCTGTTTTTT. Translating it yields CASSLDGGLAGEELFF.

This clonotype was seen many times. The V and J genes are TRBV29-1 and TRBJ2-2, with a possible D match to TRBD1 (5 bases). The CDR3 contains 13 residues. Per germline, CDR1 SQVTM and CDR2 ANQGSEA. Trimming shortened V by 4 bases and J by 7 bases, and 13 bases separated the two germline ends. The chain's CDR3 is CSVGQGLHGELFF. The CDR3 nucleotides are TGCAGCGTTGGTCAGGGCCTCCACGGGGAGCTGTTTTTT.

V usage is TRBV5-1 and J usage is TRBJ2-5, with unresolved D. This CDR3 spans 16 amino acids. Germline V lookup: CDR1 SGHRS, CDR2 YFSETQ. V was clipped by 3 bases and J by 1 base, with 16 bases between them. The CDR3 region has the DNA TGCGCCAGCAGCTCCGCTAGTGTGCTCATCCAAGAGACCCAGTACTTC. Translation: CASSSASVLIQETQYF.

There are a few counts of this clonotype. The CDR3 DNA reads TGTGCCAGCAGACCCGGGACACCTAACACTGAAGCTTTCTTT. Translation: CASRPGTPNTEAFF. The rearrangement links TRBV12-3 or TRBV12-4 to TRBJ1-1; a possible D gene is TRBD1 (6 bases). This CDR3 region has 14 residues. Between the trimmed V and J ends, which lost 6 bases and 2 bases, there was a span of 13 bases.

This clonotype was seen a few times. The rearrangement links TRBV29-1 to TRBJ1-1; D unclear. The CDR3 length is 13 residues. The germline V gene has CDR1 SQVTM and CDR2 ANQGSEA. V was pared by 4 bases and J by 0 bases, with 9 bases between. The CDR3 DNA sequence: TGCAGCGTTGGAGGGAGTCTGAACACTGAAGCTTTCTTT. This gives the protein CSVGGSLNTEAFF.

The table lists this clonotype with many counts. The chain carries TRBV5-1 and TRBJ2-7; no firm D call. The germline V and J ends were trimmed by 1 base and 3 bases, with 8 bases remaining between them. Per germline, CDR1 SGHRS and CDR2 YFSETQ. This CDR3 is 13 amino acids long. CDR3 loop: CASSLRGDYEQYF. The DNA of the CDR3 is TGCGCCAGCAGCTTGCGAGGAGACTACGAGCAGTACTTC.

The rearrangement links TRBV4-1 to TRBJ1-2, with D perhaps TRBD1 (5 bases). V gave up 4 bases and J gave up 6 bases, with 18 bases separating them. The germline V gene encodes CDR1 MGHRA and CDR2 YSYEKL. The CDR3 contains 15 residues. The CDR3, as DNA: TGCGCCAGCAGCCTATCAGGGTTCCAAGACCATGGCTACACCTTC. This translates into CASSLSGFQDHGYTF.

This clonotype was counted only a few times. This rearrangement joins TRBV9 to TRBJ2-1; a possible D gene is TRBD1 (5 bases). In germline, CDR1 is SGDLS, CDR2 YYNGEE. V was trimmed by 4 bases and J by 6 bases, leaving 14 bases between them. The CDR3 runs to 14 residues. CDR3 sequence (DNA): TGTGCCAGCAGCAATGGTAGGGGTGGCAATGAGCAGTTCTTC. Protein sequence: CASSNGRGGNEQFF.

V usage is TRBV11-2 and J usage is TRBJ2-2; 9 positions agree with TRBD1. Trimming cost V 7 bases and J 7 bases; bases outside gene matches: 22. The CDR3 is made up of 19 amino acids. Germline V gene sequence: CDR1 SGHAT, CDR2 FQNNGV. In nucleotides, the CDR3 is TGTGCCAGCAACCTCTTAGCCCCTTCCGGGACAGGGCGGAGCGGGGAGCTGTTTTTT. Its translation: CASNLLAPSGTGRSGELFF.

This clonotype was found a few times. The chain joins TRBV5-6 to TRBJ2-2; possibly TRBD1 or TRBD2 for D (5 bases each). The CDR3 consists of 16 residues. Trimming stripped 4 bases from V and 2 bases from J, with 15 bases between. The germline CDR1 and CDR2 sequences are SGHDT and YYEEEE. The CDR3 sequence: CASSTGTDLNTGELFF. The CDR3 coding sequence is TGTGCCAGCAGCACCGGGACGGATCTTAACACCGGGGAGCTGTTTTTT.

This clonotype showed up just a few times. This chain connects TRBV10-3 to TRBJ2-1; 10 bases fit TRBD2. The CDR3 has 15 residues. Germline V CDR1 and CDR2: ENHRY, SYGVKD. Unmatched junction bases numbered 6, after V lost 3 bases and J lost 7 bases. As DNA, the CDR3 is TGTGCCATCAGTGACCACGGACTAGCGGTAAATGAGCAGTTCTTC. It yields the protein CAISDHGLAVNEQFF.

This clonotype was found many times. The chain links TRBV28 to TRBJ1-2; D is ambiguous. Trimming took off 2 bases at V and 5 bases at J, with 6 bases between the two ends. The CDR3 contains 12 residues. Germline assignment: CDR1 MDHEN and CDR2 SYDVKM. The CDR3 DNA is TGTGCCAGCAGTTTACGGGAGTATGGCTACACCTTC. It codes for CASSLREYGYTF.

This clonotype has just a few counts. The J gene is TRBJ2-3, the V gene TRBV29-1; a weak D match, TRBD1 (5 bases). Trimming stripped 3 bases from V and 2 bases from J, with 18 bases between. The CDR3 length is 16 residues. Germline-derived CDR1 and CDR2 are SQVTM and ANQGSEA. The CDR3 protein is CSVDQGSDFNTDTQYF. Written as DNA, the CDR3 is TGCAGCGTTGATCAGGGATCGGATTTTAACACAGATACGCAGTATTTT.

This chain connects TRBV20-1 to TRBJ1-1; 11 bases match TRBD1. Germline-derived CDR1 and CDR2 are DFQATT and SNEGSKA (reference sequence). V was clipped by 7 bases and J by 6 bases; unmatched bases: 10. This CDR3 region has 14 residues. The CDR3 is CSGQGQGAIPEAFF. The CDR3, as DNA: TGCAGTGGTCAAGGACAGGGGGCGATCCCTGAAGCTTTCTTT.

V and J are TRBV7-2 and TRBJ2-1; TRBD2 is a possible D gene (6 bases). V lost 4 bases and J 4 bases, leaving 14 bases between the germline ends. This CDR3 region has 15 residues. Germline CDR1 SGHTA, CDR2 FQGNSA. The CDR3 nucleotides read TGTGCCAGCAGCTCGTCCGGGACTCGATACAATGAGCAGTTCTTC. This translates into CASSSSGTRYNEQFF.

The chain is built from TRBV20-1 and TRBJ2-3; 7 bases match TRBD2. Germline CDR1 DFQATT, CDR2 SNEGSKA (reference sequence). The trim removed 4 bases at V and 0 bases at J, leaving 7 bases unmatched. The CDR3 is 15 amino acids. The DNA for the CDR3 is TGCAGTGCTAACATGGGGGGGTCTAGCACAGATACGCAGTATTTT. Its protein product is CSANMGGSSTDTQYF.

In its sample, this clonotype was seen a few times. This rearrangement joins TRBV7-8 to TRBJ1-4, with D possibly being TRBD1 (6 bases). Germline CDR1 is SGHVS and CDR2 is FQNEAQ. The CDR3 runs 15 residues. Trimming shortened V by 5 bases and J by 8 bases, and 18 bases separated the two germline ends. The CDR3, as DNA: TGTGCCAGCAGCCCCAGAGGGGGTCGGGAGGAAAAACTGTTTTTT. This gives the protein CASSPRGGREEKLFF.

This clonotype occurred a few times. The DNA is left out, because the CDR3 cannot be placed on it with certainty; the CDR3 is given as TCRdb lists it. The chain uses TRBV29-1 and TRBJ2-1; TRBD1, the table's D call, lacks a check against the DNA. The germline V gene has CDR1 SQVTM and CDR2 ANQGSEA. The CDR3 has 10 amino acids, counting both end residues. The CDR3 protein is CSVGTGSGFF.